This note documents a single T cell receptor beta chain sequence. Its antigen remains unidentified. The sequencing template was cDNA reverse transcribed from extracted RNA. Profiled with immunoSEQ multiplex PCR; TCRdb holds only in-frame clones, not every one. The sample carries over 90,000 clones, approximately 84% recorded once. Noted treatment: oral pan-JAK inhibitor, 5-10 mg twice daily. This sample is part of a study of CD8+ T cells in alopecia areata. About the research overall: Tofacitinib administration to treated patients was oral, at 5 to 10 mg twice daily.

Notes on the study in general: Affected scalp, especially in alopecia totalis/universalis, had a higher clonality than normal scalp did. There were many expanded lesional clones persisting in scalp and blood during tofacitinib. In scalp, tofacitinib significantly decreased clonality and expanded CD8+ clones among the top 100.

The input for sequencing was CD8+ T cells sorted from blood, taken at approximately week 34, from a patient treated with tofacitinib. The source of this sequence is a human donor with alopecia areata.

The CDR3 loop is CSPWDSDQETQYF. For the CDR3, the DNA is TGCAGCCCCTGGGACAGCGACCAAGAGACCCAGTACTTC. The V and J genes are TRBV29-1 and TRBJ2-5; TRBD1 matches at 7 bases. Losses at the gene ends were 8 bases for V and 0 bases for J; bases not matched to a gene: 6. The germline gives CDR1 SQVTM, CDR2 ANQGSEA. This CDR3 region has 13 residues.